This TCR beta chain was captured in a study of blood T cells in healthy people across ages. Study outcomes and limitations: Naive CD4+ cell counts and diversity both ran higher in long-lived than in aged donors.

About this clonotype: Its antigen is still unknown. The junction differs from germline at one of its ends, possibly a read error.

Peripheral blood, approximately 10 milliliters per donor, was collected. This CDR3 is built from 11 residues. Next came a second PCR, run for roughly 6 to 11 cycles, which used a sample-barcoded 5' primer along with a J-beta primer mix. TCRdb independently ran MiXCR on the 5' RACE reads; one entry per CDR3 protein. The sample includes over 600,000 distinct CDR3 sequences, 45% to 70% of them seen just once. The chain is built from TRBV12-3 or TRBV12-4 and TRBJ2-4; D perhaps matches TRBD1 (6 bases). The TCR originated in a man aged 35 to 55 in good health. Sequencing was done on a sample of blood. The DNA for the CDR3 is TGTGCCAGCGGGGTTCGGGACATTCAGAACTTC. This translates into CASGVRDIQNF.